This TCR beta chain originates from a study of blood T cell repertoires in COVID-19. Assay: immunoSEQ multiplex PCR; the TCRdb copy retains only in-frame clones and omits some. Among 98,000 or so clones listed, around four fifths were seen once. The sequenced sample was peripheral blood. The sequence came from a woman between 65 and 79 years old with acute or convalescent COVID-19.

The CDR3 here is CASSPSRAEAFF. The CDR3 bases are TGTGCCAGCTCCCCTTCGAGGGCCGAAGCTTTCTTT. The rearrangement links TRBV18 to TRBJ1-1; D gene uncertain. Trimming shortened V by 6 bases and J by 8 bases, and 13 bases separated the two germline ends. This CDR3 is 12 amino acids long. Germline CDR1 reads KGHSH; CDR2 reads LQKENI.